The rows below give T cell receptor beta chains drawn from one sample of a study of blood T cell repertoires in COVID-19. The repertoire was sequenced with immunoSEQ multiplex PCR; TCRdb's copy has only in-frame clones and lacks some. The sample includes some 45,000 clones, approximately 87% of them seen just once. Sequencing was done on a sample of peripheral blood. The source is a human donor in a cohort sampled during active COVID-19. CDR3s include the opening cysteine and the closing phenylalanine or tryptophan. D genes are given only for firm matches. Not all rows give a size; the values are once, few, many and, for expanded clones, a class.

j_gene,d_gene,abundance,v_gene,CDR3aa,CDR3nt
TRBJ2-1,TRBD2,.,TRBV10-3,CAISIAGVGYEQFF,TGTGCCATCAGTATAGCGGGGGTCGGGTATGAGCAGTTCTTC
TRBJ1-2,.,.,TRBV5-5,CASSFSGLLGYTF,TGTGCCAGCAGCTTTTCAGGGCTCCTTGGCTACACCTTC
TRBJ2-2,.,once,TRBV7-3,CASSLGPGSGTGELFF,TGTGCCAGCAGCTTAGGCCCTGGGAGTGGCACCGGGGAGCTGTTTTTT
TRBJ2-3,.,once,TRBV7-3,CASSPRGSADTQYF,TGTGCCAGCAGCCCACGAGGGAGTGCAGATACGCAGTATTTT
TRBJ2-3,TRBD2,.,TRBV4-1,CASSQGTSGGADTQYF,TGCGCCAGCAGCCAGGGGACTAGCGGGGGGGCAGATACGCAGTATTTT
TRBJ2-5,.,.,TRBV7-2,CASSLALGGETQYF,TGTGCCAGCAGCTTAGCCTTGGGCGGGGAGACCCAGTACTTC
TRBJ2-1,.,.,TRBV24-1,CATSDPGSSYNEQFF,TGTGCCACCAGTGACCCAGGAAGCTCCTACAATGAGCAGTTCTTC
TRBJ2-3,TRBD2,once,TRBV7-8,CASSLPSGDSTDTQYF,TGTGCCAGCAGCTTACCTAGCGGGGATAGCACAGATACGCAGTATTTT
TRBJ2-5,.,.,TRBV5-1,CASSTDGGETQYF,TGCGCCAGCAGCACGGACGGGGGAGAGACCCAGTACTTC
TRBJ1-1,.,.,TRBV5-4,CASSSRGADTEAFF,TGTGCCAGCAGCTCCAGGGGTGCAGACACTGAAGCTTTCTTT
TRBJ1-1,TRBD1,.,TRBV10-1,CASSDRTGVTEAFF,TGCGCCAGCAGTGACAGGACAGGGGTTACTGAAGCTTTCTTT
TRBJ1-2,TRBD1,.,TRBV20-1,CSASSGTAYGYTF,TGCAGTGCTAGTTCCGGGACAGCCTATGGCTACACCTTC
TRBJ2-2,.,.,TRBV5-1,CASSNKNTGELFF,TGCGCCAGCAGCAACAAGAACACCGGGGAGCTGTTTTTT
TRBJ2-5,.,.,TRBV3-1/TRBV3-2,CASSQGYELTLNEPQYF,TGTGCCAGCAGCCAAGGATATGAACTAACCTTAAACGAGCCCCAGTACTTC
TRBJ2-7,.,few,TRBV5-1,CASSLSGTVNEQYF,TGCGCCAGCAGCCTTAGCGGGACAGTAAACGAGCAGTACTTC
TRBJ2-7,.,.,TRBV7-2,CASTGVSGAYEQYF,TGTGCCAGCACGGGCGTTAGCGGAGCCTACGAGCAGTACTTC
TRBJ1-2,TRBD1,once,TRBV15,CATSRQGASYGYTF,TGTGCCACCAGCAGACAGGGGGCGAGCTATGGCTACACCTTC
TRBJ2-2,TRBD1,few,TRBV3-1/TRBV3-2,CASSRDRVGGELFF,TGTGCCAGCAGCCGAGACAGGGTCGGCGGGGAGCTGTTTTTT
TRBJ1-4,TRBD1,.,TRBV7-9,CASSQGQGGQNEKLFF,TGTGCCAGCAGCCAGGGACAGGGAGGCCAGAATGAAAAACTGTTTTTT
TRBJ2-5,TRBD2,.,TRBV14,CASSQGPGLVAQETQYF,TGTGCCAGCAGCCAAGGCCCGGGACTAGTTGCGCAAGAGACCCAGTACTTC
TRBJ2-2,.,.,TRBV4-3,CASSHGATNTGELFF,TGCGCCAGCAGCCATGGGGCCACGAACACCGGGGAGCTGTTTTTT
TRBJ2-2,.,.,TRBV3-1/TRBV3-2,CASSLIGFGELFF,TGTGCCAGCAGCCTCATTGGCTTCGGGGAGCTGTTTTTT
TRBJ2-5,TRBD2,.,TRBV5-1,CASSFQRGDQETQYF,TGCGCCAGCAGCTTCCAGCGGGGCGACCAAGAGACCCAGTACTTC
TRBJ2-3,TRBD2,.,TRBV18,CASSRAGSGGNTDTQYF,TGTGCCAGCTCACGCGCCGGTAGCGGGGGGAACACAGATACGCAGTATTTT
TRBJ1-5,.,.,TRBV30,CAWSSYSKPQHF,TGTGCCTGGAGCTCCTATTCGAAGCCCCAGCATTTT
TRBJ1-1,TRBD1,few,TRBV9,CASSVGDRMNTEAFF,TGTGCCAGCAGCGTAGGGGACAGGATGAACACTGAAGCTTTCTTT
TRBJ1-1,TRBD1,.,TRBV6-5,CASRPQGATFEAFF,TGTGCCAGCAGGCCACAGGGGGCGACCTTTGAAGCTTTCTTT
TRBJ1-6,.,.,TRBV30,CAWIHSGSPLHF,TGTGCCTGGATTCACTCCGGTTCACCCCTCCACTTT
TRBJ2-2,TRBD1,.,TRBV9,CASSVARQGKNTGELFF,TGTGCCAGCAGCGTGGCAAGACAGGGGAAAAACACCGGGGAGCTGTTTTTT
TRBJ1-5,.,.,TRBV5-8,CASSLTGIEAQHF,TGTGCCAGCAGCTTGACAGGGATAGAAGCCCAGCATTTT
TRBJ2-3,.,.,TRBV7-2,CASSLRGQSTDTQYF,TGTGCCAGCAGCTTAAGAGGGCAGAGCACAGATACGCAGTATTTT
TRBJ2-7,TRBD1,.,TRBV9,CASSAGQGPAYEQYF,TGTGCCAGCAGCGCAGGACAGGGGCCAGCCTACGAGCAGTACTTC
TRBJ2-7,TRBD1,.,TRBV5-3,CARSPGTGNHYEQYF,TGTGCCAGAAGCCCCGGGACAGGCAATCACTACGAGCAGTACTTC
TRBJ1-2,TRBD1,.,TRBV7-3,CASSPGQGGGYTF,TGTGCCAGCAGCCCCGGACAGGGAGGTGGCTACACCTTC
TRBJ2-2,.,.,TRBV12-3/TRBV12-4,CASRPANTGELFF,TGTGCCAGCAGGCCAGCGAACACCGGGGAGCTGTTTTTT
TRBJ2-3,.,.,TRBV7-9,CASSPPGDHTDTQYF,TGTGCCAGCAGTCCCCCGGGGGACCACACAGATACGCAGTATTTT
TRBJ2-7,.,.,TRBV15,CATSIVATGNYEQYF,TGTGCCACCAGCATAGTGGCAACAGGGAACTACGAGCAGTACTTC
TRBJ2-6,.,.,TRBV5-1,CASSSFNVLTF,TGCGCCAGCAGCTCGTTCAACGTCCTGACTTTC
TRBJ2-5,.,.,TRBV15,CATSREAALQETQYF,TGTGCCACCAGCAGAGAGGCGGCCCTCCAAGAGACCCAGTACTTC
TRBJ2-5,.,once,TRBV7-7,CASSFRGGGETQYF,TGTGCTAGCAGCTTCAGGGGCGGAGGCGAGACCCAGTACTTC
TRBJ2-3,.,.,TRBV7-2,CASSSQRVRRTDTQYF,TGTGCCAGCAGCTCTCAGCGGGTACGACGCACAGATACGCAGTATTTT
TRBJ2-5,TRBD1,.,TRBV2,CASSGLGQGLETQYF,TGTGCCAGCAGTGGACTGGGACAGGGCTTGGAGACCCAGTACTTC
TRBJ2-1,.,.,TRBV9,CASSVGAGAYNEQFF,TGTGCCAGCAGCGTAGGGGCAGGGGCATACAATGAGCAGTTCTTC
TRBJ2-1,.,.,TRBV2,CASRATDTYNEQFF,TGTGCCAGCAGGGCGACAGACACCTACAATGAGCAGTTCTTC
TRBJ2-5,.,.,TRBV18,CASSPEETQYF,TGTGCCAGCTCACCAGAGGAGACCCAGTACTTC
TRBJ1-2,TRBD1,.,TRBV19,CASRRGRQGRPEGYTF,TGTGCCAGTAGAAGGGGAAGACAGGGGCGACCCGAGGGCTACACCTTC
TRBJ1-6,.,.,TRBV19,CASNRDSSNSPLHF,TGTGCCAGTAATCGGGACTCGAGCAATTCACCCCTCCACTTT
TRBJ2-1,.,.,TRBV12-3/TRBV12-4,CASSLEARGQFF,TGTGCCAGCAGTTTAGAGGCGCGCGGGCAGTTCTTC
TRBJ2-5,.,.,TRBV4-2,CASSQGRVGLPETQYF,TGTGCCAGCAGCCAAGGAAGGGTAGGACTCCCAGAGACCCAGTACTTC
TRBJ2-7,.,.,TRBV5-1,CASSLGPREQYF,TGCGCCAGCAGCTTGGGTCCCCGTGAGCAGTACTTC
TRBJ2-7,TRBD1,once,TRBV6-1,CASSEGGTGVYEQYF,TGTGCCAGCAGTGAAGGGGGGACAGGAGTCTACGAGCAGTACTTC
TRBJ2-3,.,.,TRBV5-4,CATRTPPDTQYF,TGTGCCACCCGGACTCCCCCAGATACGCAGTATTTT
TRBJ2-3,TRBD1,.,TRBV15,CATSSPAGTASTDTQYF,TGTGCCACCAGCAGTCCTGCCGGGACAGCCAGCACAGATACGCAGTATTTT
TRBJ1-2,.,once,TRBV7-2,CASSLSAASYYGYTF,TGTGCCAGCAGCTTATCGGCGGCAAGCTATTATGGCTACACCTTC
TRBJ2-1,.,.,TRBV4-1,CASSQGAEQFF,TGCGCCAGCAGCCAAGGCGCTGAGCAGTTCTTC
TRBJ2-1,.,.,TRBV7-2,CASSLGTGPVDNEQFF,TGTGCCAGCAGCTTAGGTACAGGGCCTGTGGACAATGAGCAGTTCTTC
TRBJ2-5,TRBD1,.,TRBV7-7,CASSLTTGEDETQYF,TGTGCTAGCAGCTTAACGACAGGGGAGGACGAGACCCAGTACTTC